A single sample is the source of the 22 T cell receptor beta chains below, sequenced in a study of blood T cell repertoires in COVID-19. TCRdb keeps only in-frame clones here, not all; method: immunoSEQ multiplex PCR. The profile shows about 94,000 clones, roughly 80% of them singletons. Sequenced: peripheral blood. The receptor set was obtained from a human donor in a cohort sampled during active COVID-19.

The sample holds one count of this clone. The chain couples TRBV3-1 (or the pseudogene TRBV3-2) to TRBJ2-2, with a tentative D call TRBD1 (6 bases). The CDR3 has 13 amino acids. V lost 2 bases and J 8 bases, leaving 9 bases between the germline ends. Germline assignment: CDR1 LGHDT and CDR2 YNNKEL (reference sequence). CDR3 nucleotide sequence: TGTGCCAGCAGCCAATCCAGGGGTGGGGAGCTGTTTTTT. This codes for CASSQSRGGELFF.

The chain combines TRBV29-1 with TRBJ2-7, with 8 bases that match TRBD2. V was clipped by 6 bases and J by 3 bases; unmatched bases: 1. The length of the CDR3 is 11 residues. Per the germline V gene, CDR1 is SQVTM and CDR2 is ANQGSEA. This CDR3 is CSVTSGYEQYF. The DNA for the CDR3 is TGCAGCGTCACTAGCGGCTACGAGCAGTACTTC.

V gene TRBV7-2 combines with J gene TRBJ2-4; D not resolved. V lost 1 base and J lost 8, with 9 bases in between. This CDR3 contains 13 residues. CDR1 is SGHTA and CDR2 is FQGNSA in the germline V gene. The CDR3 sequence: CASSLEPGYIQYF. As DNA, the CDR3 is TGTGCCAGCAGCTTAGAACCGGGTTACATTCAGTACTTC.

The CDR3 bases are TGCGCCAGCAGCTTAGCCCCGACAGGGGCCGCAAACTCTGGGGCCAACGTCCTGACTTTC. It codes for CASSLAPTGAANSGANVLTF. V is TRBV5-1 and J is TRBJ2-6; 8 bases map to TRBD1. This CDR3 has 20 residues. V lost 2 bases, J lost 0 bases, and 13 bases stayed unmatched. Germline V gene lookup returns CDR1 SGHRS and CDR2 YFSETQ.

This chain connects TRBV19 to TRBJ2-7; TRBD2 agrees at 13 bases. CDR1 is LNHDA, CDR2 SQIVND, per germline (reference sequence). V gave up 5 bases and J gave up 4 bases; unmatched junction bases: 14. CDR3 length equals 18 residues. The CDR3 sequence: CASSPELAGGPSAYEQYF. The CDR3 bases are TGTGCCAGTAGTCCTGAACTAGCGGGAGGGCCCTCGGCTTACGAGCAGTACTTC. The full variable domain, its missing parts supplied by reference TRBV19 and TRBJ2-7, is DGGITQSPKYLFRKEGQNVTLSCEQNLNHDAMYWYRQDPGQGLRLIYYSQIVNDFQKGDIAEGYSVSREKKESFPLTVTSAQKNPTAFYLCASSPELAGGPSAYEQYFGPGTRLTVT.

This clone was counted once. A read error may produce the germline difference seen at one junction end. This chain uses TRBV6-6 with TRBJ2-7, with D hard to call. The CDR3 runs 13 residues. Looked up from germline, CDR1 is MNHNY and CDR2 is SVGAGI (reference sequence). DNA of the CDR3: TGTGCCAGCAGTTATCAGAGAGATCTTCTAGATGACTTC. Protein: CASSYQRDLLDDF.

This sequence joins TRBV28 and TRBJ1-2, with 10 bases aligning to TRBD1. V was pared by 6 bases and J by 8 bases, with 6 bases of the junction left unmatched. The germline V gene has CDR1 MDHEN and CDR2 SYDVKM. The CDR3 is 13 residues long. CDR3: CASRRQGASGYTF. Written as DNA, the CDR3 is TGTGCCAGCAGACGACAGGGGGCGAGCGGCTACACCTTC.

This rearrangement joins TRBV29-1 to TRBJ2-1, with D perhaps TRBD1 (5 bases). The germline V gene encodes CDR1 SQVTM and CDR2 ANQGSEA. The CDR3 is 12 amino acids. The V and J ends lost 3 bases and 6 bases respectively, with 9 bases between them. The CDR3 reads CSVETVINEQFF. The CDR3 nucleotides read TGCAGCGTTGAGACAGTAATCAATGAGCAGTTCTTC.

The rearrangement joins TRBV2 to TRBJ1-6; D call uncertain. V gave up 3 bases and J gave up 6 bases, with 9 bases separating them. This CDR3 is 14 amino acids long. The germline CDR1 and CDR2 sequences are SNHLY and FYNNEI. The CDR3, as DNA: TGTGCCAGCAGTGACGAGGGTTTTAATTCACCCCTCCACTTT. Translation: CASSDEGFNSPLHF. The full variable domain, its missing parts supplied by reference TRBV2 and TRBJ1-6, is EPEVTQTPSHQVTQMGQEVILRCVPISNHLYFYWYRQILGQKVEFLVSFYNNEISEKSEIFDDQFSVERPDGSNFTLKIRSTKLEDSAMYFCASSDEGFNSPLHFGNGTRLTVT.

In this sample, this clone turned up a few times. CDR3 residues: CASSIQGRSSGANVLTF. CDR3 nucleotides: TGTGCCAGCAGCATCCAGGGGCGTAGCTCTGGGGCCAACGTCCTGACTTTC. The chain recombines TRBV5-4 with TRBJ2-6, with D possibly TRBD1 on 6 matching bases. Trimming took off 4 bases at V and 0 bases at J, with 14 bases between the two ends. Germline V gene sequence: CDR1 SGHNT, CDR2 YYREEE (reference sequence). This CDR3 region has 17 residues. Looking up the rest from reference TRBV5-4 and TRBJ2-6 gives the full variable domain: ETGVTQSPTHLIKTRGQQVTLRCSSQSGHNTVSWYQQALGQGPQFIFQYYREEENGRGNFPPRFSGLQFPNYSSELNVNALELDDSALYLCASSIQGRSSGANVLTFGAGSRLTVL.

This clone was recorded many times. V and J are TRBV28 and TRBJ1-6; 9 nucleotides align to TRBD1. With 5 bases clipped from V and 10 bases from J, the junction kept 9 bases outside the gene matches. The CDR3 runs to 15 residues. The germline gives CDR1 MDHEN, CDR2 SYDVKM. In DNA form, the CDR3 reads TGTGCCAGCAGTACCATTGGACAGGGGAACTCACCCCTCCACTTT. Translated, it gives CASSTIGQGNSPLHF.

This clone was seen more than once but under ten times. V usage is TRBV7-2 and J usage is TRBJ2-1, with 8 nucleotides matching TRBD2. Germline trimming cut 5 bases from V and 1 base from J; bases unmatched to any gene: 10. The length of the CDR3 is 17 residues. Germline V gene lookup returns CDR1 SGHTA and CDR2 FQGNSA. Here the CDR3 reads CASSQGSTSGSYNEQFF. CDR3 DNA sequence: TGTGCCAGCAGCCAAGGTAGTACTAGCGGTTCCTACAATGAGCAGTTCTTC.

This chain's CDR3 is CASSLSLNRVNEQFF. CDR3 DNA sequence: TGTGCCAGCAGTTTATCACTGAACAGGGTCAATGAGCAGTTCTTC. The V and J genes are TRBV27 and TRBJ2-1, with D maybe TRBD1 (6 bases). Germline V gene sequence: CDR1 MNHEY, CDR2 SMNVEV (reference sequence). Trimming shortened V by 0 bases and J by 6 bases, and 12 bases separated the two germline ends. This CDR3 contains 15 residues.

The genes are TRBV11-3 and TRBJ2-1; 10 bases agree with TRBD2. The CDR3 has 15 amino acids. Germline V gene lookup returns CDR1 SGHNT and CDR2 YENEEA. V lost 6 bases to trimming and J lost 7 bases; unmatched junction nucleotides: 9. The CDR3 region has the DNA TGTGCCAGCAGTCACCTAGCGGGAGTAGGAAATGAGCAGTTCTTC. This encodes CASSHLAGVGNEQFF.

This sequence joins TRBV5-1 and TRBJ2-5, with TRBD2 identical over 11 bases. Germline trimming cut 0 bases from V and 14 bases from J; bases unmatched to any gene: 9. This CDR3 has 14 residues. Germline V CDR1 and CDR2: SGHRS, YFSETQ. The CDR3 nucleotides are TGCGCCAGCAGCTTGGGGACTAGCGGGCCTGCATTCTACTTC. Its protein is CASSLGTSGPAFYF.

This clone was recorded only once. This chain links TRBV28 with TRBJ1-2; D gene uncertain. Trimming shortened V by 6 bases and J by 4 bases, and 15 bases separated the two germline ends. Germline V gene data show CDR1 as MDHEN and CDR2 as SYDVKM. The CDR3 runs to 14 residues. CDR3 DNA sequence: TGTGCCAGCAGCATCACGGGAAAGGGCTATGGCTACACCTTC. Encoded protein: CASSITGKGYGYTF.

The CDR3 sequence: CAIETDGGNTQYF. CDR3 DNA: TGTGCCATTGAAACTGATGGGGGGAATACGCAGTATTTT. The chain combines TRBV10-3 with TRBJ2-3, with TRBD2 as a possible D gene (6 bases). CDR1 and CDR2 (germline): ENHRY, SYGVKD. CDR3 length equals 13 residues. Trimming cost V 9 bases and J 7 bases, with 17 bases left between them.

This clone was counted a few times. The rearrangement uses TRBV13 and TRBJ2-7, with 10 bases that match TRBD2. CDR3 length: 15 amino acids. Germline-derived CDR1 and CDR2 are PRHDT and FYEKMQ (reference sequence). The junction had 8 bases not matched to a gene; V was cut back by 4 bases and J by 5 bases. The CDR3 nucleotides read TGTGCCAGCAGCTCGGTCGCTAGCGGGAGAAACGAGCAGTACTTC. It yields the protein CASSSVASGRNEQYF.

The rearrangement links TRBV11-2 to TRBJ2-1, with 7 bases fitting TRBD2. The trim removed 5 bases at V and 4 bases at J, leaving 2 bases unmatched. Germline CDR1 and CDR2: SGHAT and FQNNGV. This CDR3 region has 13 residues. In DNA form, the CDR3 reads TGTGCCAGCAGCCCGGGGGGATACAATGAGCAGTTCTTC. Amino acid sequence: CASSPGGYNEQFF. Together with reference TRBV11-2 and TRBJ2-1, the CDR3 gives the full variable domain: EAGVAQSPRYKIIEKRQSVAFWCNPISGHATLYWYQQILGQGPKLLIQFQNNGVVDDSQLPKDRFSAERLKGVDSTLKIQPAKLEDSAVYLCASSPGGYNEQFFGPGTRLTVL.

The chain uses TRBV19 and TRBJ2-4, with D uncertain. This CDR3 has 13 amino acids. Looked up from germline, CDR1 is LNHDA and CDR2 is SQIVND (reference sequence). V was shortened by 3 bases and J by 6 bases, with 9 bases between the two germline ends. CDR3 loop: CASSIGSGNIQYF. The DNA of the CDR3 is TGTGCCAGTAGTATTGGTAGTGGAAACATTCAGTACTTC.

The V gene is TRBV28, the J gene TRBJ1-1; TRBD1 aligns across 8 bases. The CDR3 loop spans 13 amino acids. CDR1 MDHEN and CDR2 SYDVKM come from the germline V gene. The J segment lost 6 bases and the V segment lost 6 bases, leaving 6 bases of the junction unmatched. CDR3 coding DNA: TGTGCCAGCAGGCGCCAGGGGGCCGCTGAAGCTTTCTTT. Amino acids: CASRRQGAAEAFF.

This clone was observed at least ten times. The rearrangement uses TRBV14 and TRBJ1-3; maybe TRBD1 (5 bases). V was cut by 2 bases and J by 9 bases, with 8 bases left in between. CDR3 length equals 12 residues. Germline-derived CDR1 and CDR2 are SGHDN and FVKESK. The CDR3 sequence: CASSQQGFTIYF. The CDR3 region has the DNA TGTGCCAGCAGCCAACAGGGTTTCACCATATATTTT.